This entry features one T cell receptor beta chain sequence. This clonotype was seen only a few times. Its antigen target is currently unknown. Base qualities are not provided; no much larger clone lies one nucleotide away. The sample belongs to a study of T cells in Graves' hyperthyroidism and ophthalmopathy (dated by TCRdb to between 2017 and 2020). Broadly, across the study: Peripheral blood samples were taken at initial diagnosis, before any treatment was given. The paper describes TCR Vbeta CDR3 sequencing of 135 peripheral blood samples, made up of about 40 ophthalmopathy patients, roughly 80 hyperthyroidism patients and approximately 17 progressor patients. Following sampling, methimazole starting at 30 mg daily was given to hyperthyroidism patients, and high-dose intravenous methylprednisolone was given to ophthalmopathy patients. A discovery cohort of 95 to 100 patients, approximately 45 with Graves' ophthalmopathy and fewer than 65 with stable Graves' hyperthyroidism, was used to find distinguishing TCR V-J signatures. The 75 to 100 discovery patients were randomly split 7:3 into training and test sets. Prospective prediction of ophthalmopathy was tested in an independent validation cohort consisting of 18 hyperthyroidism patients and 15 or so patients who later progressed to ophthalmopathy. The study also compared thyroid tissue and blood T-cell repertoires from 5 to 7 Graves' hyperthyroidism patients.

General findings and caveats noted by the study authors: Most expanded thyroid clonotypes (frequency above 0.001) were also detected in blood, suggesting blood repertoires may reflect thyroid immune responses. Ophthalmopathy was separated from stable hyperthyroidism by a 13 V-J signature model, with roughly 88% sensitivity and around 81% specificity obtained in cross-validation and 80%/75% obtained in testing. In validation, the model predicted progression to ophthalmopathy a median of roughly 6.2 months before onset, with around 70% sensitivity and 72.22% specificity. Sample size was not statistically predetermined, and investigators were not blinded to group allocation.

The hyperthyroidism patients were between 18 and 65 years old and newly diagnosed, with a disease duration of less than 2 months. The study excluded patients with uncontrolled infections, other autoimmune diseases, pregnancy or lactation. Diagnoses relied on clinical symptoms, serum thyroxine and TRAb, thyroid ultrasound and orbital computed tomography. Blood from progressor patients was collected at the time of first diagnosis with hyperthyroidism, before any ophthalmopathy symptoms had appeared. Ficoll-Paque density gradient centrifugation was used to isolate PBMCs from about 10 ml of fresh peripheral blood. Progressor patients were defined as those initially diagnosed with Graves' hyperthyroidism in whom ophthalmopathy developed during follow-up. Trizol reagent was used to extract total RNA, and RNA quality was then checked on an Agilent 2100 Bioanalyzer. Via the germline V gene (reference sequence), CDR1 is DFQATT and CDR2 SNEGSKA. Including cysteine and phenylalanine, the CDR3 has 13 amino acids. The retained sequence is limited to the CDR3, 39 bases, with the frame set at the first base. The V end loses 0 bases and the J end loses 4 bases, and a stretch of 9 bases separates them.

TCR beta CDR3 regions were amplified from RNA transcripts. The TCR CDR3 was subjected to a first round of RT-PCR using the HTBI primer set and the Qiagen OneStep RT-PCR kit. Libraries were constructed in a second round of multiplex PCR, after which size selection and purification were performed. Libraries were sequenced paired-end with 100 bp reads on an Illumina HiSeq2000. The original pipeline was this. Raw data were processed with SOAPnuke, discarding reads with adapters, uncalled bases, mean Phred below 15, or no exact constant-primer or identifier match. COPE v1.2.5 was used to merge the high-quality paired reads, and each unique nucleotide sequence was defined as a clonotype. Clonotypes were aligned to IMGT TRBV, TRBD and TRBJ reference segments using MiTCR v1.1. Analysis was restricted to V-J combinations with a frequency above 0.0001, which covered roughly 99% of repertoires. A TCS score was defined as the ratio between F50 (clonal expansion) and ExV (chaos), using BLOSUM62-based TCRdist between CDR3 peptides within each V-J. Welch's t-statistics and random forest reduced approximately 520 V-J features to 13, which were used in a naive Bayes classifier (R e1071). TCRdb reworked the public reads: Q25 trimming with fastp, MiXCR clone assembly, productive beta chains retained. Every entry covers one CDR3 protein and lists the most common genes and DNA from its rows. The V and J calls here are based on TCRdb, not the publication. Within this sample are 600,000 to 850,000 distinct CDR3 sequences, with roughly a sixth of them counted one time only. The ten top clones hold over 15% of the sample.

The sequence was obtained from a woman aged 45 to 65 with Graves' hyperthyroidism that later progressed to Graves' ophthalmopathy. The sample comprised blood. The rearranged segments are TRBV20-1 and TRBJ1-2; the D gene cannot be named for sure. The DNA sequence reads TGCAGTGCTAGAGATCCCGGAACCTATGGCTACACCTTC. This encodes CSARDPGTYGYTF.